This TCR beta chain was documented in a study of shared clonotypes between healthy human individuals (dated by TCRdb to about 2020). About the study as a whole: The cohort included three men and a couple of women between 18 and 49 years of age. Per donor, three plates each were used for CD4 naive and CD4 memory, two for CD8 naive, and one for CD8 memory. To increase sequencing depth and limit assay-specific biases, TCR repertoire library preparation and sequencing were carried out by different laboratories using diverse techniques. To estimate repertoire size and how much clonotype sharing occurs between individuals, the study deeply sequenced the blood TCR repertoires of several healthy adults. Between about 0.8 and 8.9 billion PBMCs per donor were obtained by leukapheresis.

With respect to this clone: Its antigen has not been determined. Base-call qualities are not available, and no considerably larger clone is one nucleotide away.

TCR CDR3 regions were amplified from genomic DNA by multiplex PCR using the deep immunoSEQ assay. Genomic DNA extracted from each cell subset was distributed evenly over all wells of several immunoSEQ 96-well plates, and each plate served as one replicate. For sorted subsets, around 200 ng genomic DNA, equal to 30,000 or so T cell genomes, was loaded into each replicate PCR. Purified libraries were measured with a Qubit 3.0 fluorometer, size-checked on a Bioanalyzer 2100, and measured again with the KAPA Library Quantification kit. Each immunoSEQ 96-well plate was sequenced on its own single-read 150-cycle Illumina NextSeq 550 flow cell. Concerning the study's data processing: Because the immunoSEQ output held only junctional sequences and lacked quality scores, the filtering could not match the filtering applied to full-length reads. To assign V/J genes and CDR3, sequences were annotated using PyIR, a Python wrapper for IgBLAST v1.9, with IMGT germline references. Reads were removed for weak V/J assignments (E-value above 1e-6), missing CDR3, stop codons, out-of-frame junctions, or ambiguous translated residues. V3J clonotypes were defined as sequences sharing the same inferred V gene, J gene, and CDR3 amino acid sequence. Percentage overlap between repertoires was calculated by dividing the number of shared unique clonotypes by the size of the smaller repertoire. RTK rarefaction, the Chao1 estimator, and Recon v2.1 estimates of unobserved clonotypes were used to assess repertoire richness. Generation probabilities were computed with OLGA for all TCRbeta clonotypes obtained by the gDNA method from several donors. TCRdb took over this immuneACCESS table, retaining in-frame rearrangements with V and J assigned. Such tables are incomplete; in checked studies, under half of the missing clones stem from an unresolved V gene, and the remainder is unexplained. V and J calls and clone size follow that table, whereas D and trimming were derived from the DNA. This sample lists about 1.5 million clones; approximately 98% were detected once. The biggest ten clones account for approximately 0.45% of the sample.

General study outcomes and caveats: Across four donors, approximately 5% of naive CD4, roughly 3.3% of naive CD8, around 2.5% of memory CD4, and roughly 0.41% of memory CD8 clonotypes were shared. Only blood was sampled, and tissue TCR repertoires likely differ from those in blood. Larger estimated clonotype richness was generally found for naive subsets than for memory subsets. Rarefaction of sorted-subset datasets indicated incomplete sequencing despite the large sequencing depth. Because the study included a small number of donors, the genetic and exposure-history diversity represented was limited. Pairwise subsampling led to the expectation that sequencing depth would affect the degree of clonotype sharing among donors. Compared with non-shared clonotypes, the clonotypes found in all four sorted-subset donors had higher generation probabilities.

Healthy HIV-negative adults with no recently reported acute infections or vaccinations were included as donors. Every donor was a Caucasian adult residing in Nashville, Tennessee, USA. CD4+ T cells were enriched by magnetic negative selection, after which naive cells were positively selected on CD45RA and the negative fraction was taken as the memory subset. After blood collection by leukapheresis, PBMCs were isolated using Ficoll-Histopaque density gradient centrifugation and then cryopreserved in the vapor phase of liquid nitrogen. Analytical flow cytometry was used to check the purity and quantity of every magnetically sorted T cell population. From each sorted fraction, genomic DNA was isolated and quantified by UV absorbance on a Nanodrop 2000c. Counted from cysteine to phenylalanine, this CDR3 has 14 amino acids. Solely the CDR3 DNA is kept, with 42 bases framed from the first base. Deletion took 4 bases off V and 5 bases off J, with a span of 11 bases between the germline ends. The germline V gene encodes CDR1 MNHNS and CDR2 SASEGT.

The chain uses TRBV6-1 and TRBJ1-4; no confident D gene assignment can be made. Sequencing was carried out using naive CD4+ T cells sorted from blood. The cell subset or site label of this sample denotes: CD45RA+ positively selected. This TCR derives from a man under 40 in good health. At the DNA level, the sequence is TGTGCCAGCAGTGCGGGTCCGGGGAATGAAAAACTGTTTTTT. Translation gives CASSAGPGNEKLFF.